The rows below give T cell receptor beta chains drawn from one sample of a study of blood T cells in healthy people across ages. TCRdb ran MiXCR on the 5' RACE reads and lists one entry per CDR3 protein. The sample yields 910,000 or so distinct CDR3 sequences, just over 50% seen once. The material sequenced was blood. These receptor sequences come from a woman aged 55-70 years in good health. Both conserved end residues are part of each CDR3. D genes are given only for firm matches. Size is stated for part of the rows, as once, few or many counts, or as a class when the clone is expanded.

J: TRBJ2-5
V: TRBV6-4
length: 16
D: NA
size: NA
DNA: TGTGCCAGCAGTGACCGCCGGGGACGGAACCAAGAGACCCAGTACTTC
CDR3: CASSDRRGRNQETQYF

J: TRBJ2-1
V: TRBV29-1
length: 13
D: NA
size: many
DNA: TGCAGCGTAACGGGATCTAGGTACAATGAGCAGTTCTTC
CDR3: CSVTGSRYNEQFF

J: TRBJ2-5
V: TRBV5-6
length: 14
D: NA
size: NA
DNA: TGTGCCAGCAGCTTTCGGGACATTCAAGAGACCCAGTACTTC
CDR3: CASSFRDIQETQYF

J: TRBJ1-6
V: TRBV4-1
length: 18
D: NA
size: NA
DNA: TGCGCCAGCAGCCAAGATCCACCCTTTCGGGGGTTTAATTCACCCCTCCACTTT
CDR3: CASSQDPPFRGFNSPLHF

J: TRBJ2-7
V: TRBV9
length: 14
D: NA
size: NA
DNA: TGTGCCAGCAGCGGCGGACCGGTGGGGTACGAGCAGTACTTC
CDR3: CASSGGPVGYEQYF

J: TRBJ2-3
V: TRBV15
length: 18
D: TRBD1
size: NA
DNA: TGTGCCACCAGCTTCAGCTGGGGGACAGTCAGTTACACAGATACGCAGTATTTT
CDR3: CATSFSWGTVSYTDTQYF

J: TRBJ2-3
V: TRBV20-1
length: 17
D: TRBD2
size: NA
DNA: TGCAGTGCTTTGGGGACTAGCGGGAGCAGCGACACAGATACGCAGTATTTT
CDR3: CSALGTSGSSDTDTQYF

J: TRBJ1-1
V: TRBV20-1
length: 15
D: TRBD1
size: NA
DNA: TGCAGTGCTGATTTGACAGGGGGGTTTGACACTGAAGCTTTCTTT
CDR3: CSADLTGGFDTEAFF

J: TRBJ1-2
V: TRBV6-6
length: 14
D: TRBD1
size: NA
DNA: TGTGCCAGCAGAGCCACAGGGGGCGCCGAACGCTACACCTTC
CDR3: CASRATGGAERYTF

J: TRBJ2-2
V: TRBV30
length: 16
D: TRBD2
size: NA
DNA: TGTGCCTGGAGTGTAGTGTTAGCGGGAGGGCCCGGGGAGCTGTTTTTT
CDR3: CAWSVVLAGGPGELFF

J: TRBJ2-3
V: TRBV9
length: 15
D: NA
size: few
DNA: TGTGCCAGCAGCGTAGCCCCGGTTGGCACAGATACGCAGTATTTT
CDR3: CASSVAPVGTDTQYF

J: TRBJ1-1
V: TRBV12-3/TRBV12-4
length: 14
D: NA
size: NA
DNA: TGTGCCAGCATCTTGGGAAGAGGAACCACTGAAGCTTTCTTT
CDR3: CASILGRGTTEAFF

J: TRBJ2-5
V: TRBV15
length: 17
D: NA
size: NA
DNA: TGTGCCACCAGCAGAGACCTCTTTCGGGAGATCGGAGAGACCCAGTACTTC
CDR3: CATSRDLFREIGETQYF

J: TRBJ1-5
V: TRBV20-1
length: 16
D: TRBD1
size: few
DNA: TGCAGTGCTAGCGTACAGGGGGTGGGTATCAATCAGCCCCAGCATTTT
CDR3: CSASVQGVGINQPQHF

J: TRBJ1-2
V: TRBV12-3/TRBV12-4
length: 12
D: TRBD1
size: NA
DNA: TGTGCCAGCAAACAGGGGGCTGATGGCTACACCTTC
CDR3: CASKQGADGYTF

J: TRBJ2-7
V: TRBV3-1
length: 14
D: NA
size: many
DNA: TGTGCCAGCAGCCAAGACCGAGGAGCCTACGAGCAGTACTTC
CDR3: CASSQDRGAYEQYF

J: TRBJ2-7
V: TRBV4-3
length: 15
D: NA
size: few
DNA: TGCGCCAGCAGCCCAAGAACAGGAGGGACTTACGAGCAGTACTTC
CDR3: CASSPRTGGTYEQYF

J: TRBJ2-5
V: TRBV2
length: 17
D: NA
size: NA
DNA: TGTGCCAGCAAATTATCCGGGAGCCACACCTACGCGGAGACCCAGTACTTC
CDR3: CASKLSGSHTYAETQYF

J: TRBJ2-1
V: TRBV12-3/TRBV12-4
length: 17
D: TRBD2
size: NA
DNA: TGTGCCAGCAGTTTAGGGGGACTAGCGGGACCATACAATGAGCAGTTCTTC
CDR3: CASSLGGLAGPYNEQFF

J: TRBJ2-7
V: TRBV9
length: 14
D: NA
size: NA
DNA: TGTGCCAGCAGCGTACGGGGCGGTGGCTACGAGCAGTACTTC
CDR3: CASSVRGGGYEQYF

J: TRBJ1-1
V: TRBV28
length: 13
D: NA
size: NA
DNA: TGTGCCAGCAGTTTAACCGCAGGGAGAGAAGCTTTCTTT
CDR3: CASSLTAGREAFF

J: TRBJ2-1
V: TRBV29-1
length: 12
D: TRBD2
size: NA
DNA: TGCAGCGTGGGACTAGCGGTAGATGAGCAGTTCTTC
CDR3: CSVGLAVDEQFF

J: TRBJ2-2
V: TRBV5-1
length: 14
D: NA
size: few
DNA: TGCGCCAGCAGCCTACCGTCTTATGCCGGGGAGCTGTTTTTT
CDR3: CASSLPSYAGELFF

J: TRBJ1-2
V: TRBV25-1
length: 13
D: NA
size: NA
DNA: TGTGCCAGCAGTGCCTACCGTTTAGATGGCTACACCTTC
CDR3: CASSAYRLDGYTF